This TCR beta chain was recovered during a study of OX40 agonist ivuxolimab in advanced cancers. Across the whole study: Of mixed ages from about 23 to 79 and averaging about 65 years, the group was approximately 80% male. General study points: Circulating CD4+ and CD8+ T cells showed clonal expansion by week 6 at 0.1 to 3.0 mg/kg.

Assay: immunoSEQ multiplex PCR; the TCRdb copy retains only in-frame clones and omits some. In the table there are around 76,000 clones, roughly 89% of which are singletons. A remark on this clone: What it recognizes is unknown.

This material consisted of CD4+ or CD8+ T cells sorted from blood, taken in a trial of the OX40 agonist ivuxolimab. This clonotype was sampled from an adult with an advanced solid tumor such as melanoma, head and neck, liver or kidney cancer.

The CDR3 loop is CASMRHWEGPQHF. DNA of the CDR3: TGTGCCAGTATGAGACACTGGGAGGGGCCCCAGCATTTT. V usage is TRBV19 and J usage is TRBJ1-5; D unclear. V was clipped by 7 bases and J by 9 bases, with 16 bases between them. CDR1 is LNHDA and CDR2 is SQIVND in the germline V gene (reference sequence). The CDR3 extends over 13 amino acids. The entire variable domain, with the rest obtained from reference TRBV19 and TRBJ1-5, is as follows: DGGITQSPKYLFRKEGQNVTLSCEQNLNHDAMYWYRQDPGQGLRLIYYSQIVNDFQKGDIAEGYSVSREKKESFPLTVTSAQKNPTAFYLCASMRHWEGPQHFGDGTRLSIL.